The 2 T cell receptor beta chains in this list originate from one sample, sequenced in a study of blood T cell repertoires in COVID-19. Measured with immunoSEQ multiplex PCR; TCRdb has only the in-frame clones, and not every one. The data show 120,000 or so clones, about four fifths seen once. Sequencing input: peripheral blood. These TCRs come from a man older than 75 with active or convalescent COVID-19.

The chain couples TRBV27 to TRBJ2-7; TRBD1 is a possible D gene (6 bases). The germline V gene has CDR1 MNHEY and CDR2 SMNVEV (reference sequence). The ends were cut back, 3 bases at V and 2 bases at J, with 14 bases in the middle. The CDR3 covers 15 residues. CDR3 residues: CASSFKGVGAYEQYF. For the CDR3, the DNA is TGTGCCAGCAGTTTCAAGGGGGTGGGAGCCTACGAGCAGTACTTC.

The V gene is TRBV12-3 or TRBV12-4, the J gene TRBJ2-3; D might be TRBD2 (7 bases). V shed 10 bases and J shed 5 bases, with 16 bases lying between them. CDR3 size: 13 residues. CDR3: CANKRGAIDTQYF. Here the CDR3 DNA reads TGTGCCAACAAACGGGGGGCAATAGATACGCAGTATTTT.